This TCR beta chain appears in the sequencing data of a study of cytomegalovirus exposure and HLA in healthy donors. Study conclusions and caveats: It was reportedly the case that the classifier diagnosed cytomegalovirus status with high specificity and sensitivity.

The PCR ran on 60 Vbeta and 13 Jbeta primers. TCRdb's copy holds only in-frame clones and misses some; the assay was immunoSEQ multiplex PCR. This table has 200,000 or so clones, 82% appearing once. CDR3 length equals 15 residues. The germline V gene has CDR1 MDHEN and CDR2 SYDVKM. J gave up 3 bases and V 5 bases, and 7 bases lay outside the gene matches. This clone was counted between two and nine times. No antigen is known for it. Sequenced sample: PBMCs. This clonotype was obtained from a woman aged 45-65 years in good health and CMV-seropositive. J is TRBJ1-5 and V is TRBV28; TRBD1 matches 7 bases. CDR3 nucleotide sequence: TGTGCCAGCAGTACAACAGGGGTCCCCAATCAGCCCCAGCATTTT. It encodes CASSTTGVPNQPQHF.